This T cell receptor beta chain was sequenced for a study of shared clonotypes between healthy human individuals. Clones were sequenced by immunoSEQ multiplex PCR, and TCRdb holds only the in-frame ones, with some missing. The top ten clones hold about 0.39% of a sample with about 2.3 million clones, approximately 93% of them seen once. Trimming stripped 1 base from V and 9 bases from J, with 10 bases between. From germline, CDR1 is MNHNS and CDR2 SASEGT. The CDR3 is 13 amino acids. The chain links TRBV6-1 to TRBJ2-1; no reliable D call. This sequence was found in a man between 18 and 29 years old in good health. Some clones in this sample may be carry-over from other donors' samples. Sequencing used naive CD4+ T cells from PBMCs. Subset given: CD45RA+ positively selected. Here the CDR3 reads CASSEVDSIEQFF. The CDR3 nucleotides read TGTGCCAGCAGTGAAGTAGACTCGATTGAGCAGTTCTTC.